The sequence of this T cell receptor beta chain was determined in a study of blood T cell repertoires in COVID-19. Study background: The United States, Italy and Spain were the sources of the acute and convalescent COVID-19 samples. PBMCs, B-cell-depleted T cells, or T cells were the source of the cDNA or gDNA that made up the material.

Trimming cost V 3 bases and J 7 bases; bases outside gene matches: 12. Germline V gives CDR1 MNHEY, CDR2 SMNVEV (reference sequence). The CDR3 loop spans 17 amino acids. In the authors' methods: Researchers report that nucleated cell counts were estimated from reference gene primer amplification. Assay used: immunoSEQ multiplex PCR; TCRdb lists only in-frame clones, some missing. V, J and clone size are those of that table, while D and trimming were read from the DNA. This sample has 250,000 to 350,000 clones, with around 82% found just once. This clone came up once. This rearrangement joins TRBV27 to TRBJ1-6; 7 bases align to TRBD1. Sample: peripheral blood. The sequence was obtained from a woman aged 45-65 years with acute or convalescent COVID-19. The CDR3 nucleotides read TGTGCCAGCAGTTTTTACCCCATGACAGGGCGAAATTCACCCCTCCACTTT. Its translation: CASSFYPMTGRNSPLHF.